This T cell receptor beta chain is from a study of T cells in localized non-small cell lung cancer. Trimming shortened V by 6 bases and J by 0 bases, and 24 bases separated the two germline ends. The CDR3 spans 19 residues. The germline gives CDR1 LNHDA, CDR2 SQIVND (reference sequence). The table came from immunoSEQ multiplex PCR; TCRdb's copy has only in-frame clones and leaves some out. The data contain about 74,000 clones, around 85% of them singletons. This clone was picked up a small number of times. Its matching antigen is unknown. Study findings and constraints: Heterogeneity cannot be ruled out, as sequencing used one tumor region only. Highest T cell clonality was seen in uninvolved adjacent lung, surpassing that measured in tumor. In the blood, greater T cell density corresponded to longer overall survival.

This TCR came from a female donor at least 60 years old with stage I lung adenocarcinoma. The sample in question was peripheral blood, obtained before any cancer treatment. This chain connects TRBV19 to TRBJ1-3; D remains unclear. The CDR3 loop is CASRSGRDRRRSSGNTIYF. The CDR3 bases are TGTGCCAGTAGAAGTGGTAGGGATCGTCGCAGGAGCTCTGGAAACACCATATATTTT.